These T cell receptor beta chains were read from a single sample in a study of cytomegalovirus exposure and HLA in healthy donors. Profiling relied on immunoSEQ multiplex PCR, and the TCRdb table lists in-frame clones only, not all of them. This table holds about 110,000 clones, 77% found once. Sequenced material: PBMCs. Source of these receptors: a human donor in good health. CDR3s include the opening cysteine and the closing phenylalanine or tryptophan. The D gene is left open where the match is weak. Part of the rows lack a size; the others show once, few, many or a class for expanded clones.

>TRBJ1-1|NA|NA|TRBV9
CASSPSGGTNTEAFF
TGTGCCAGCAGCCCAAGCGGGGGGACGAACACTGAAGCTTTCTTT
>TRBJ2-7|once|NA|TRBV21-1
CASTTDRGPNF
TGTGCCAGCACCACGGACAGGGGTCCCAACTTC
>TRBJ2-3|NA|TRBD2|TRBV27
CASRGEERGGEGDTQYF
TGTGCCAGCAGAGGCGAGGAGCGGGGGGGAGAGGGGGATACGCAGTATTTT
>TRBJ1-1|NA|TRBD1|TRBV28
CASASPGGARTEAFF
TGTGCCAGCGCGTCGCCAGGGGGCGCAAGGACTGAAGCTTTCTTT
>TRBJ2-5|few|TRBD2|TRBV29-1
CSVDGQRDRAQYF
TGCAGCGTTGATGGCCAGCGGGATAGGGCCCAGTACTTC
>TRBJ2-7|NA|TRBD2|TRBV4-1
CASSQEGAGGPSYEQYF
TGCGCCAGCAGCCAAGAGGGGGCGGGAGGGCCCTCCTACGAGCAGTACTTC
>TRBJ1-2|NA|NA|TRBV20-1
CSATAGIGYTF
TGCAGTGCCACTGCAGGGATCGGCTACACCTTC
>TRBJ2-3|few|TRBD2|TRBV5-1
CASSLATRIAGGPSTDTQYF
TGCGCCAGCAGCTTGGCCACGAGAATAGCGGGAGGGCCGAGCACAGATACGCAGTATTTT
>TRBJ2-2|NA|NA|TRBV7-8
CASSFAGGGELFF
TGTGCCAGCAGCTTCGCCGGTGGCGGGGAGCTGTTTTTT
>TRBJ1-4|NA|NA|TRBV6-5
CASSYSGVGEKLFF
TGTGCCAGCAGTTACTCAGGGGTTGGAGAAAAACTGTTTTTT
>TRBJ1-5|NA|NA|TRBV4-1
CASSQDLGNSNQPQHF
TGCGCCAGCAGCCAAGATCTAGGAAATAGCAATCAGCCCCAGCATTTT
>TRBJ1-3|NA|TRBD1|TRBV2
CASSRTGNGNTIYF
TGTGCCAGCAGTAGGACAGGGAATGGAAACACCATATATTTT
>TRBJ2-1|NA|TRBD1|TRBV4-3
CASSLRDRGIYNEQFF
TGCGCCAGCAGCCTAAGGGACAGGGGCATCTACAATGAGCAGTTCTTC
>TRBJ2-7|NA|NA|TRBV6-6
CASGLAGRSEQYF
TGTGCCAGCGGACTGGCGGGCCGGAGCGAGCAGTACTTC
>TRBJ2-4|few|NA|TRBV19
CASSSAGVIAKNIQYF
TGTGCCAGTAGTTCCGCAGGGGTAATAGCCAAAAACATTCAGTACTTC
>TRBJ1-3|NA|NA|TRBV6-1
CASGQVSGNTIYF
TGTGCCAGCGGCCAGGTCTCTGGAAACACCATATATTTT
>TRBJ2-2|once|NA|TRBV7-9
CASRTGQNTGELFF
TGTGCCAGCAGGACGGGACAGAACACCGGGGAGCTGTTTTTT
>TRBJ1-2|NA|NA|TRBV28
CASSGQKTYGYTF
TGTGCCAGCAGCGGACAGAAGACATATGGCTACACCTTC
>TRBJ1-4|NA|TRBD1|TRBV29-1
CSGWTGASEKLFF
TGCAGCGGCTGGACAGGGGCAAGCGAAAAACTGTTTTTT
>TRBJ1-2|NA|NA|TRBV28
CASSFLGVYGYTF
TGTGCCAGCAGTTTCTTAGGGGTCTATGGCTACACCTTC
>TRBJ2-7|NA|TRBD1|TRBV13
CASSFYRGSSYEQYF
TGTGCCAGCAGCTTCTACAGGGGCAGCTCCTACGAGCAGTACTTC
>TRBJ2-1|NA|TRBD1|TRBV11-2
CASSPDREQIQFF
TGTGCCAGCAGCCCCGACAGGGAGCAGATCCAGTTCTTC
>TRBJ2-2|NA|TRBD2|TRBV6-5
CASSYLGGTGKLFF
TGTGCCAGCAGTTACCTCGGGGGGACCGGGAAGCTGTTTTTT
>TRBJ2-3|NA|TRBD2|TRBV6-4
CASSDKGAGGSDTQYF
TGTGCCAGCAGTGACAAGGGAGCGGGAGGGTCAGATACGCAGTATTTT
>TRBJ2-7|NA|NA|TRBV5-1
CASSLGLGPNEQYF
TGCGCCAGCAGCTTGGGACTCGGTCCGAACGAGCAGTACTTC
>TRBJ2-3|NA|TRBD2|TRBV19
CASSRERGRDTQYF
TGTGCCAGTAGTAGGGAGCGGGGGCGGGATACGCAGTATTTT
>TRBJ1-1|NA|TRBD1|TRBV11-2
CASSLVRTGFRTEAFF
TGTGCCAGCAGCTTAGTACGGACAGGGTTTCGCACTGAAGCTTTCTTT
>TRBJ1-5|NA|TRBD1|TRBV6-6
CASSLGQNSNQPQHF
TGTGCCAGCAGTCTGGGACAGAATAGCAATCAGCCCCAGCATTTT
>TRBJ2-7|NA|NA|TRBV5-5
CASSPPPGAYEQYF
TGTGCCAGCAGCCCTCCTCCAGGGGCCTACGAGCAGTACTTC
>TRBJ2-3|NA|TRBD2|TRBV6-5
CASTGLAGDPDTQYF
TGTGCCAGCACCGGACTAGCGGGAGATCCAGATACGCAGTATTTT
>TRBJ2-1|NA|TRBD2|TRBV5-4
CASSPSSGRKYNEQFF
TGTGCCAGCAGCCCCAGTAGCGGGAGAAAGTACAATGAGCAGTTCTTC
>TRBJ1-2|NA|TRBD1|TRBV18
CASSPEQGSNYGYTF
TGTGCCAGCTCACCCGAACAGGGGTCTAACTATGGCTACACCTTC
>TRBJ1-4|NA|TRBD1|TRBV29-1
CSVEGRDRGYEKLFF
TGCAGCGTTGAAGGCCGGGACAGGGGGTATGAAAAACTGTTTTTT
>TRBJ2-3|few|NA|TRBV12-5
CASGSGQGGLASSTDTQYF
TGTGCTAGTGGTTCAGGACAGGGAGGACTAGCGTCTAGCACAGATACGCAGTATTTT
>TRBJ2-2|NA|NA|TRBV23-1
CASSHISGVGTGELFF
TGCGCCAGCAGTCACATCTCGGGGGTCGGCACCGGGGAGCTGTTTTTT
>TRBJ2-5|NA|TRBD2|TRBV19
CASSIRSGRAGYTGQTQYF
TGTGCCAGTAGTATACGTAGCGGGAGGGCCGGTTACACGGGGCAGACCCAGTACTTC
>TRBJ2-1|NA|NA|TRBV6-1
CASSEVSTGQIYNEQFF
TGTGCCAGCAGTGAAGTTAGTACAGGGCAGATTTACAATGAGCAGTTCTTC
>TRBJ2-1|few|NA|TRBV29-1
CSVEDRRSSEQFF
TGCAGCGTTGAAGATCGAAGATCCAGTGAGCAGTTCTTC
>TRBJ2-5|NA|TRBD2|TRBV10-3
CAISESSGRAAETQYF
TGTGCCATCAGTGAGTCTAGCGGGAGGGCCGCAGAGACCCAGTACTTC
>TRBJ2-5|few|TRBD2|TRBV5-1
CASSLEVAGGWETQYF
TGCGCCAGCAGCTTGGAGGTAGCGGGAGGATGGGAGACCCAGTACTTC
>TRBJ2-2|NA|NA|TRBV10-1
CASPDRPKKAGELFF
TGCGCCAGCCCCGACAGGCCTAAGAAGGCCGGGGAGCTGTTTTTT
>TRBJ2-3|NA|NA|TRBV6-1
CASSERAGPDTQYF
TGTGCCAGCAGTGAACGGGCGGGACCAGATACGCAGTATTTT
>TRBJ2-2|NA|TRBD2|TRBV7-9
CASTGPGGRNTGELFF
TGTGCCAGCACCGGGCCTGGCGGGAGGAACACCGGGGAGCTGTTTTTT
>TRBJ2-1|NA|NA|TRBV21-1
CASSKKTSGMCYNEQFF
TGTGCCAGCAGCAAAAAAACTAGCGGGATGTGCTACAATGAGCAGTTCTTC
>TRBJ1-1|NA|TRBD1|TRBV7-9
CASSSTGGNAGAFF
TGTGCCAGCAGCTCCACAGGGGGTAACGCAGGGGCTTTCTTT
>TRBJ1-6|NA|TRBD1|TRBV5-6
CASSPSDRGRRTPLHF
TGTGCCAGCAGCCCCTCAGACAGGGGGCGACGGACACCCCTCCACTTT
>TRBJ2-3|NA|TRBD2|TRBV9
CASSVGASGPADTQYF
TGTGCCAGCAGCGTAGGGGCTAGCGGGCCCGCAGATACGCAGTATTTT
>TRBJ1-2|NA|NA|TRBV4-2
CASSPGAETAIYGYTF
TGTGCCAGCAGCCCAGGAGCGGAGACGGCGATCTATGGCTACACCTTC
>TRBJ2-7|NA|NA|TRBV7-9
CASSLASYSGGTYEQYF
TGTGCCAGCAGCTTAGCTAGTTATTCAGGGGGGACCTACGAGCAGTACTTC
>TRBJ1-1|NA|NA|TRBV18
CASSPRGDTEAFF
TGTGCCAGCTCACCTAGAGGAGACACTGAAGCTTTCTTT
>TRBJ1-2|NA|NA|TRBV28
CASGTPKNYGYTF
TGTGCCAGCGGGACACCGAAAAACTATGGCTACACCTTC
>TRBJ2-6|NA|NA|TRBV6-4
CASRQGSGANVLTF
TGTGCCAGCAGGCAGGGCTCTGGGGCCAACGTCCTGACTTTC
>TRBJ2-7|NA|TRBD2|TRBV19
CASSPMGLAGGEQYF
TGTGCCAGTAGTCCCATGGGACTAGCGGGAGGCGAGCAGTACTTC
>TRBJ2-5|NA|TRBD2|TRBV4-1
CASSPRLAGAQETQYF
TGCGCCAGCAGTCCAAGACTAGCGGGAGCCCAAGAGACCCAGTACTTC
>TRBJ1-1|NA|NA|TRBV10-3
CAISESRDRYTEAFF
TGTGCCATCAGTGAGTCGAGGGATAGGTACACTGAAGCTTTCTTT
>TRBJ1-1|NA|TRBD1|TRBV18
CASSWDFRGLSAEAFF
TGTGCCAGCTCATGGGATTTCAGGGGGCTGTCGGCTGAAGCTTTCTTT
>TRBJ2-3|NA|NA|TRBV5-1
CASSPGAQPTDTQYF
TGCGCCAGCAGCCCTGGTGCGCAACCCACAGATACGCAGTATTTT
>TRBJ2-1|NA|TRBD2|TRBV11-3
CASSFGTSGNNEQFF
TGTGCCAGCAGCTTTGGAACTAGCGGGAACAATGAGCAGTTCTTC
>TRBJ1-2|NA|TRBD1|TRBV28
CASSHEDRGPDGYTF
TGTGCCAGCAGTCATGAGGACAGGGGGCCTGATGGCTACACCTTC